Each of the 27 T cell receptor beta chains below was sequenced from the same sample in a study of T cell changes during pregnancy in multiple sclerosis. The protocol was immunoSEQ multiplex PCR, while the TCRdb copy is restricted to in-frame clones and leaves out a portion. Here the sample spans tens of thousands of clones, 90% to 95% being singletons. The source material was CD4+ T cells from peripheral blood mononuclear cells, sampled in the first trimester of pregnancy. The receptors stem from a female donor with multiple sclerosis, enrolled in a pregnancy study.

The rearrangement links TRBV5-1 to TRBJ2-3, with D unclear. The germline V and J ends were trimmed by 8 bases and 0 bases, with 19 bases remaining between them. The CDR3 covers 16 residues. Germline V gives CDR1 SGHRS, CDR2 YFSETQ. The CDR3 nucleotides read TGCGCCAGTACTCCCAACTTCTTGCCTAGCACAGATACGCAGTATTTT. Protein: CASTPNFLPSTDTQYF.

The chain employs TRBV6-5 and TRBJ1-6; tentative D call: TRBD1 (6 bases). V lost 3 bases and J 8 bases, leaving 11 bases between the germline ends. The germline gives CDR1 MNHEY, CDR2 SVGAGI. This CDR3 region has 14 residues. CDR3 bases: TGTGCCAGCAGTTATGGGGCAGGGGATTCACCCCTCCACTTT. Protein: CASSYGAGDSPLHF.

V gene TRBV4-2 combines with J gene TRBJ2-3; TRBD2 might be the D (6 bases). The germline CDR1 and CDR2 sequences are LGHNA and YNFKEQ. The CDR3 runs 17 residues. Trimming cost V 5 bases and J 6 bases, with 24 bases left between them. This chain's CDR3 is CASSFFLRGPPLDTQYF. The CDR3 nucleotides are TGTGCCAGCAGCTTTTTCCTGCGGGGTCCTCCGCTTGATACGCAGTATTTT.

V gene TRBV19 combines with J gene TRBJ2-4; 8 bases agree with TRBD2. The length of the CDR3 is 14 residues. Germline values: CDR1 LNHDA, CDR2 SQIVND (reference sequence). Germline trimming cut 3 bases from V and 4 bases from J; bases unmatched to any gene: 2. The CDR3 loop is CASSIREGKNIQYF. The DNA of the CDR3 is TGTGCCAGTAGTATTCGGGAGGGAAAAAACATTCAGTACTTC.

The chain recombines TRBV5-1 with TRBJ1-2, with 10 bases that match TRBD1. Germline loops: CDR1 SGHRS, CDR2 YFSETQ. V was pared by 4 bases and J by 7 bases, with 4 bases of the junction left unmatched. The CDR3 length is 13 residues. The CDR3 loop reads CASSPRDRGGYTF. For the CDR3, the DNA is TGCGCCAGCAGCCCCCGGGACAGGGGTGGCTACACCTTC.

J is TRBJ1-2 and V is TRBV4-1; 11 nucleotides agree with TRBD1. Germline CDR1 reads MGHRA; CDR2 reads YSYEKL. Trimming removed 4 bases from V and 0 bases from J; junction bases left unmatched: 13. This CDR3 region has 19 residues. The CDR3 coding sequence is TGCGCCAGCAGCCCGACAACCCGGGACAGGGGGAAAGCTAACTATGGCTACACCTTC. Its translation: CASSPTTRDRGKANYGYTF.

This rearrangement joins TRBV6-5 to TRBJ2-1, with a possible D match to TRBD1 (5 bases). CDR3 length: 15 amino acids. Trimming shortened V by 6 bases and J by 1 base, and 13 bases separated the two germline ends. The germline V gene has CDR1 MNHEY and CDR2 SVGAGI. DNA of the CDR3: TGTGCCAGCAGGTCTACAGGTGGATCCTACAATGAGCAGTTCTTC. Translation: CASRSTGGSYNEQFF.

V gene TRBV6-6 combines with J gene TRBJ1-6; 7 bases are shared with TRBD1. CDR3 size: 13 residues. CDR1 and CDR2 from the germline V gene are MNHNY and SVGAGI (reference sequence). Trimming cost V 5 bases and J 10 bases; bases outside gene matches: 5. This CDR3 reads CASSVQGPSPLHF. CDR3 in DNA: TGTGCCAGCAGTGTACAGGGGCCCTCACCCCTCCACTTT.

The J gene is TRBJ2-7, the V gene TRBV15, with 10 bases that match TRBD1. Trimming at V came to 7 bases and at J to 6 bases, leaving 9 bases not matched to a gene. The CDR3 contains 14 residues. Germline lookup yields CDR1 LNHNV and CDR2 YYDKDF (reference sequence). In nucleotides, the CDR3 is TGTGCCACCAACCCGGACAGGGGGAGTTTCGAGCAGTACTTC. It codes for CATNPDRGSFEQYF.

The chain uses TRBV30 and TRBJ2-3, with 9 bases aligning to TRBD2. This CDR3 has 13 amino acids. Germline V lookup: CDR1 GTSNPN, CDR2 SVGIG (reference sequence). Germline trimming cut 8 bases from V and 0 bases from J; bases unmatched to any gene: 3. Here the CDR3 DNA reads TGTGCCGGTGCGGGGGGGAGCACAGATACGCAGTATTTT. Translation gives CAGAGGSTDTQYF.

This CDR3 is CASSPRVAAWANVLTF. The CDR3 DNA reads TGTGCCAGCAGTCCACGGGTGGCCGCCTGGGCCAACGTCCTGACTTTC. The chain recombines TRBV25-1 with TRBJ2-6; D uncertain. In germline, CDR1 is MGHDK, CDR2 SYGVNS. Trimming took off 5 bases at V and 5 bases at J, with 16 bases between the two ends. The length of the CDR3 is 16 residues.

The chain employs TRBV9 and TRBJ2-1; 8 bases align to TRBD1. The V segment lost 3 bases and the J segment 5 bases; nucleotides outside the gene matches: 7. The CDR3 extends over 15 amino acids. The germline V gene has CDR1 SGDLS and CDR2 YYNGEE. The CDR3 region has the DNA TGTGCCAGCAGCGCAAGACCGACAGGGGACAATGAGCAGTTCTTC. Amino acid sequence: CASSARPTGDNEQFF.

The V and J genes are TRBV5-1 and TRBJ2-2, with 7 bases matching TRBD1. CDR1 and CDR2 from the germline V gene are SGHRS and YFSETQ. After removal of 4 bases from V and 3 bases from J, the junction contained 6 bases not matched to a gene. This CDR3 is 15 amino acids long. The DNA for the CDR3 is TGCGCCAGCAGCGGACAGGACGGATACACCGGGGAGCTGTTTTTT. Its protein is CASSGQDGYTGELFF.

The J gene is TRBJ2-5, the V gene TRBV5-4; perhaps TRBD2 as D (6 bases). V gave up 4 bases and J gave up 5 bases, with 18 bases separating them. The germline CDR1 and CDR2 sequences are SGHNT and YYREEE (reference sequence). CDR3 length equals 15 residues. The CDR3 sequence: CASSAGSAGMETQYF. CDR3 sequence (DNA): TGTGCCAGCAGCGCGGGGTCTGCGGGGATGGAGACCCAGTACTTC.

The rearrangement joins TRBV9 to TRBJ2-3, with D tentatively TRBD2 (7 bases). The CDR3 is made up of 15 amino acids. Trimming removed 0 bases from V and 6 bases from J, with 14 bases in between. Germline lookup yields CDR1 SGDLS and CDR2 YYNGEE. Written as DNA, the CDR3 is TGTGCCAGCAGCGTAGAAGGGGGGGGCCTCGATACGCAGTATTTT. Translated: CASSVEGGGLDTQYF.

J is TRBJ1-3 and V is TRBV6-1; 10 nucleotides agree with TRBD1. The V gene's germline CDR1 is MNHNS and CDR2 SASEGT. The CDR3 is made up of 15 amino acids. Unmatched junction bases numbered 5, after V lost 8 bases and J lost 1 base. CDR3 nucleotides: TGTGCCAGCTGGGACAGGGGTCGTTCTGGAAACACCATATATTTT. Protein: CASWDRGRSGNTIYF.

This clone was recorded only once. The CDR3 DNA sequence: TGTGCCAGCAGTTTATCCCCGTATAGCAATCAGCCCCAGCATTTT. It specifies CASSLSPYSNQPQHF. V and J are TRBV27 and TRBJ1-5; D remains ambiguous. The germline CDR1 and CDR2 sequences are MNHEY and SMNVEV (reference sequence). With 0 bases removed from V and 0 bases from J, the gap between germline ends came to 6 bases. The CDR3 loop spans 15 amino acids.

The rearrangement joins TRBV25-1 to TRBJ2-3; D perhaps matches TRBD1 (6 bases). Deletions cut 6 bases from V and 9 bases from J, with 16 bases between. In germline, CDR1 is MGHDK, CDR2 SYGVNS. The CDR3 contains 13 residues. In nucleotides, the CDR3 is TGTGCCAGCAGCCGGGGACACGGGATCACGCAGTATTTT. Translated, it gives CASSRGHGITQYF.

The chain couples TRBV18 to TRBJ1-2; maybe TRBD1 (5 bases). V was cut by 3 bases and J by 12 bases, with 20 bases left in between. Germline values: CDR1 KGHSH, CDR2 LQKENI. This CDR3 has 14 residues. CDR3 protein: CASSPNPGRGNNTF. CDR3 sequence (DNA): TGTGCCAGCTCACCCAACCCGGGACGGGGGAACAACACCTTC. The full variable domain, its missing parts supplied by reference TRBV18 and TRBJ1-2, is NAGVMQNPRHLVRRRGQEARLRCSPMKGHSHVYWYRQLPEEGLKFMVYLQKENIIDESGMPKERFSAEFPKEGPSILRIQQVVRGDSAAYFCASSPNPGRGNNTFGSGTRLTVV.

V usage is TRBV21-1 and J usage is TRBJ2-7; TRBD2, the D gene given by the table, was not confirmed from the DNA. TRBV21-1 is annotated as a pseudogene. The CDR3 sequence is 14 residues long. The CDR3 bases are TGTGCCAGCAGCAAAGGCGGGGGGCGGTACGAGCAGTACTTC. Its translation is CASSKGGGRYEQYF.

The chain uses TRBV7-8 and TRBJ2-3, with TRBD2 identical over 8 bases. The CDR3 totals 17 residues. V trimming: 4 bases; J trimming: 0 bases; junction bases outside the gene matches: 9. Germline values: CDR1 SGHVS, CDR2 FQNEAQ. The CDR3 nucleotides read TGTGCCAGCAGCTCCCCGGGGGGGGCGGCGAGCACAGATACGCAGTATTTT. Translated, it gives CASSSPGGAASTDTQYF.

The V gene is TRBV6-1, the J gene TRBJ1-1, with a possible D match to TRBD1 (6 bases). V was shortened by 9 bases and J by 8 bases, with 16 bases between the two germline ends. The germline gives CDR1 MNHNS, CDR2 SASEGT. The CDR3 sequence is 12 residues long. CDR3 sequence reads: CARSTGTSEAFF. As DNA, the CDR3 is TGTGCCAGGTCGACAGGAACTTCCGAAGCTTTCTTT.

CDR3 residues: CASSQLNTGELFF. The CDR3 nucleotides read TGTGCCAGCAGCCAACTTAACACCGGGGAGCTGTTTTTT. The chain employs TRBV6-1 and TRBJ2-2; the D is unclear. Trimming shortened V by 6 bases and J by 2 bases, and 7 bases separated the two germline ends. This CDR3 spans 13 amino acids. Germline CDR1 and CDR2: MNHNS and SASEGT.

The chain links TRBV7-9 to TRBJ1-4, with 8 bases fitting TRBD1. J gave up 7 bases and V 3 bases, and 4 bases lay outside the gene matches. This CDR3 has 14 amino acids. The germline CDR1 and CDR2 sequences are SEHNR and FQNEAQ (reference sequence). CDR3 sequence reads: CASSLGGTGEKLFF. CDR3 bases: TGTGCCAGCAGCTTGGGGGGGACAGGTGAAAAACTGTTTTTT.

The CDR3 region has the DNA TGTGCCAGCAGCGAGACTAGCGGGGGGGCCGGGACCCAGTACTTC. This translates into CASSETSGGAGTQYF. The chain employs TRBV5-6 and TRBJ2-5; 14 bases match TRBD2. With V trimmed by 4 bases and J by 7 bases, 6 bases remained unmatched. The CDR3 loop spans 15 amino acids. Germline-derived CDR1 and CDR2 are SGHDT and YYEEEE.

This CDR3 reads CAWSVGSTGETQYF. The CDR3, as DNA: TGTGCCTGGAGTGTAGGCAGCACGGGAGAGACCCAGTACTTC. The rearrangement joins TRBV30 to TRBJ2-5, with unresolved D. This CDR3 spans 14 amino acids. Germline V gives CDR1 GTSNPN, CDR2 SVGIG (reference sequence). The V end was cut by 0 bases, the J end by 4 bases, with 12 bases between.

The chain carries TRBV27 and TRBJ2-5, with 15 positions matching TRBD2. CDR1 and CDR2 from the germline V gene are MNHEY and SMNVEV (reference sequence). The CDR3 runs 17 residues. After removal of 3 bases from V and 2 bases from J, the junction contained 4 bases not matched to a gene. CDR3 residues: CASSFRGTSGRQETQYF. Written as DNA, the CDR3 is TGTGCCAGCAGTTTTCGTGGGACTAGCGGGAGGCAAGAGACCCAGTACTTC.